The 8 T cell receptor beta chains listed next were all sequenced from one sample in a study of shared clonotypes between healthy human individuals. TCRdb's table, derived via immunoSEQ multiplex PCR, lists solely in-frame clones and lacks some. The sample has about 2.4 million clones; 93% are singletons. The sequencing input was naive CD4+ T cells from PBMCs. Described subset: CD45RA+ positively selected. Receptors were obtained from a man younger than 35 in good health. Some clones in this sample may be carry-over from other donors' samples.

The V gene is TRBV19, the J gene TRBJ2-7, with 10 bases aligning to TRBD1. CDR1 is LNHDA and CDR2 is SQIVND in the germline V gene (reference sequence). This CDR3 has 14 residues. V lost 6 bases and J lost 8; bases outside the gene matches: 10. In nucleotides, the CDR3 is TGTGCCAGTAGAGGGACAGGGGCTTCTATTCAGCAGTACTTC. It encodes CASRGTGASIQQYF.

This chain connects TRBV15 to TRBJ2-1; 8 nucleotides align to TRBD2. V lost 2 bases to trimming and J lost 5 bases; unmatched junction nucleotides: 11. Germline CDR1 and CDR2: LNHNV and YYDKDF (reference sequence). This CDR3 contains 17 residues. CDR3: CATSRLGWTSFDNEQFF. CDR3 coding DNA: TGTGCCACCAGCAGACTAGGGTGGACTAGCTTCGACAATGAGCAGTTCTTC.

This chain links TRBV9 with TRBJ1-2; 8 bases agree with TRBD1. The V segment lost 0 bases and the J segment 8 bases; nucleotides outside the gene matches: 12. From germline, CDR1 is SGDLS and CDR2 YYNGEE. The CDR3 extends over 16 amino acids. CDR3 residues: CASSVAHPDRVSGYTF. Here the CDR3 DNA reads TGTGCCAGCAGCGTAGCCCACCCGGACAGGGTAAGCGGCTACACCTTC.

This clone was seen only once. The rearrangement links TRBV28 to TRBJ2-1; 9 nucleotides align to TRBD1. The CDR3 covers 17 residues. V lost 5 bases to trimming and J lost 15 bases; unmatched junction nucleotides: 23. Germline V gene lookup returns CDR1 MDHEN and CDR2 SYDVKM. CDR3 in amino acids: CASSGAMHSYSGTGRFF. For the CDR3, the DNA is TGTGCCAGCAGTGGGGCGATGCACAGCTATTCCGGGACAGGGAGGTTCTTC.

The chain employs TRBV27 and TRBJ1-2, with 8 bases fitting TRBD1. The CDR3 sequence is 14 residues long. Looked up from germline, CDR1 is MNHEY and CDR2 is SMNVEV (reference sequence). V shed 4 bases and J 8 bases; nucleotides not matched to a gene: 9. The CDR3 DNA sequence: TGTGCCAGCAGTTCCGGGACAGGCCTGAGGGGCTACACCTTC. Its protein product is CASSSGTGLRGYTF.

This chain uses TRBV10-3 with TRBJ2-7, with 7 nucleotides matching TRBD1. Germline trimming cut 6 bases from V and 1 base from J; bases unmatched to any gene: 12. The germline V gene encodes CDR1 ENHRY and CDR2 SYGVKD. CDR3 size: 16 residues. The CDR3 is CAISAKGKTGSYEQYF. In DNA form, the CDR3 reads TGTGCCATCAGCGCTAAGGGGAAGACAGGGTCCTACGAGCAGTACTTC.

The chain joins TRBV6-5 to TRBJ1-1; a weak D match, TRBD1 (6 bases). Trimming took 10 bases from V and 0 from J, leaving 15 bases between them. This CDR3 has 14 residues. Germline V lookup: CDR1 MNHEY, CDR2 SVGAGI. The CDR3 reads CATRGANMNTEAFF. CDR3 coding DNA: TGTGCCACTCGGGGGGCCAACATGAACACTGAAGCTTTCTTT.

On this clone itself: Other DNA variants within this sample encode the same CDR3. The chain links TRBV7-2 to TRBJ2-7, with D unresolved. Germline lookup yields CDR1 SGHTA and CDR2 FQGNSA. The CDR3 runs 12 residues. The ends were cut back, 5 bases at V and 3 bases at J, with 8 bases in the middle. CDR3 DNA: TGTGCCAGCAGCCAAGACCGCTACGAGCAGTACTTC. Its translation is CASSQDRYEQYF.